The T cell receptor beta chain under discussion was sequenced for a study of cytomegalovirus exposure and HLA in healthy donors. With respect to this clone: Its specificity is not known. The sample contains more than one DNA sequence encoding this CDR3.

The PCR had 60 Vbeta and 13 Jbeta primers. Repertoires were generated with immunoSEQ multiplex PCR, while TCRdb's copy carries only in-frame clones and drops some. The sample holds around 130,000 clones. Notes on the study in general: Rarity held for most TCR sequences, but there were some public TCRs that occurred in many donors. Listed as cytomegalovirus-associated were 170 or so TCR beta chains. A later look showed TCR association rates differing by HLA locus, highest for DRB1 and lowest for HLA-C.

Sequencing used PBMCs. The receptor was derived from a woman between 40 and 50 years old in good health and CMV-seronegative.

The CDR3 DNA is TGTGCCAGCAGCTTGGGGGGGGGATCCTACGAGCAGTACTTC. It is translated as CASSLGGGSYEQYF. The chain employs TRBV11-1 and TRBJ2-7, with TRBD2 matching 7 bases. The V and J ends lost 3 bases and 1 base, in that order; junction bases with no gene match: 3. CDR3 length: 14 residues. Germline V gene lookup returns CDR1 SGHAT and CDR2 FQDESV (reference sequence).